This T cell receptor beta chain was sequenced during a study of spatial heterogeneity in lung cancer. Time point indicated: sample taken at primary tumor resection. Sequencing of whole RNA from tumor, nontumor lung or frozen PBMC involved no sorting. Patients with untreated early-stage non-small cell lung cancer, numbering 72, were the donors. V dropped 4 bases and J dropped 4 bases, with 5 bases sitting between them. The CDR3 length is 12 residues. Germline loops: CDR1 MNHEY, CDR2 SVGEGT. TCRdb reprocessed the 5' RACE reads via MiXCR and lists one record per CDR3 protein. The repertoire has about 50,000 distinct CDR3 sequences, less than 9% of them found once; the top ten carry approximately 13%. This clonotype was seen only a few times.

The receptor comes from a female donor with early-stage non-small cell lung cancer. The sample consisted of PBMCs, taken at surgery. V and J are TRBV6-2 or TRBV6-3 and TRBJ1-5; D unclear. CDR3 amino acids: CASSSRNQPQHF. The DNA for the CDR3 is TGTGCCAGCAGTTCCCGAAATCAGCCCCAGCATTTT.